This T cell receptor (beta chain) appears in the sequencing data of a study of shared clonotypes between healthy human individuals. Overall study context: For every donor, three CD4 naive, three CD4 memory, two CD8 naive and one CD8 memory plates were used. General study findings and limits: It was the non-shared clonotypes that had lower generation probabilities than clonotypes shared by all four donors. Larger estimated richness was generally recorded for naive subsets relative to memory subsets.

From germline, CDR1 is MDHEN and CDR2 SYDVKM. Deletions cut 7 bases from V and 5 bases from J, with 20 bases between. The CDR3 runs to 15 residues. Note on this clone: Its specificity is not known.

As defined, naive CD8 cells were CD45RO-negative and positively selected for CCR7, with terminally differentiated effector memory CD45RA+ cells excluded. Sequenced by immunoSEQ multiplex PCR; TCRdb stores in-frame clones only, minus some. Counted here are over 2 million clones, roughly 95% occurring once; the ten biggest clones make up about 1.1%. This clonotype was obtained from a man aged 18 to 35 in good health. Sequenced: naive CD8+ T cells sorted from blood. The V gene is TRBV28, the J gene TRBJ1-2; D gene uncertain. This chain's CDR3 is CASTNTPPGSYGYTF. CDR3 bases: TGTGCCAGCACCAATACTCCCCCGGGGTCTTATGGCTACACCTTC.